Below are 10 T cell receptor beta chains sequenced from a single sample in a study of cytomegalovirus exposure and HLA in healthy donors. Use of 60 Vbeta and 13 Jbeta primers characterized the PCR. Method: immunoSEQ multiplex PCR; TCRdb's copy keeps in-frame clones and lacks some. Of fewer than 110,000 clones in the sample, 65% to 85% were seen once. Sequenced input: PBMCs. The receptors come from a young man in good health and CMV-seronegative.

The chain employs TRBV27 and TRBJ1-5; D is uncertain. CDR1 and CDR2 (germline): MNHEY, SMNVEV (reference sequence). This CDR3 comprises 15 residues. V was pared by 0 bases and J by 1 base, with 7 bases between. The CDR3 DNA reads as TGTGCCAGCAGTTTATCGGCGGGGAGCAATCAGCCCCAGCATTTT. Amino acids: CASSLSAGSNQPQHF.

As DNA, the CDR3 is TGTGCCAGCAGCACCCGAGGCTACGAGCAGTACTTC. It yields the protein CASSTRGYEQYF. The chain links TRBV7-9 to TRBJ2-7; D not certain. V lost 5 bases to trimming and J lost 3 bases, with 8 bases between them. Germline V gene sequence: CDR1 SEHNR, CDR2 FQNEAQ (reference sequence). The CDR3 covers 12 residues.

The chain carries TRBV19 and TRBJ2-4, with D maybe TRBD1 (7 bases). The CDR3 consists of 12 residues. CDR1 LNHDA and CDR2 SQIVND come from the germline V gene (reference sequence). V lost 5 bases to trimming and J lost 16 bases, with 18 bases between them. CDR3 in amino acids: CASSSGGGRFYF. For the CDR3, the DNA is TGTGCCAGTAGTTCAGGGGGAGGTCGCTTTTACTTC. Using reference TRBV19 and TRBJ2-4 for the parts outside the CDR3, the full variable domain is DGGITQSPKYLFRKEGQNVTLSCEQNLNHDAMYWYRQDPGQGLRLIYYSQIVNDFQKGDIAEGYSVSREKKESFPLTVTSAQKNPTAFYLCASSSGGGRFYFGAGTRLSVL.

This rearrangement joins TRBV13 to TRBJ1-6; no clear D. V shed 3 bases and J shed 10 bases, with 19 bases lying between them. Germline V gene sequence: CDR1 PRHDT, CDR2 FYEKMQ (reference sequence). This CDR3 is 16 amino acids long. The CDR3 loop reads CASSFRLAGGNSPLHF. As DNA, the CDR3 is TGTGCCAGCAGCTTCCGTTTAGCGGGTGGAAACTCACCCCTCCACTTT.

The chain recombines TRBV5-6 with TRBJ2-3; tentative D call: TRBD2 (5 bases). The CDR3 has 14 amino acids. Germline V gives CDR1 SGHDT, CDR2 YYEEEE. V dropped 0 bases and J dropped 8 bases, with 13 bases sitting between them. CDR3 protein: CASSLDPPAGTQYF. The CDR3 coding sequence is TGTGCCAGCAGCTTGGACCCGCCGGCGGGTACGCAGTATTTT.

Regarding this clone: At one end, the junction sequence differs from germline, possibly due to a read error. The rearrangement uses TRBV7-7 and TRBJ2-5; 10 bases fit TRBD2. This CDR3 has 17 amino acids. The germline gives CDR1 SSHAT, CDR2 FNYEAQ (reference sequence). The CDR3 DNA follows: TGTGCTAGCAGCTTAGACCTTGGTAGCGGGGGGCAAGAGACCCAGTACTTC. It translates to CASSLDLGSGGQETQYF.

The gene calls are TRBV18 and TRBJ1-3, with a possible D match to TRBD1 (5 bases). Trimming pared 5 bases from V and 0 bases from J, leaving 11 bases between. The CDR3 has 15 residues. Germline V CDR1 and CDR2: KGHSH, LQKENI. In DNA form, the CDR3 reads TGTGCCAGCTCAAGCGACAGCCTCTCTGGAAACACCATATATTTT. As protein: CASSSDSLSGNTIYF.

The rearrangement links TRBV7-2 to TRBJ2-7; D ambiguous. Trimming stripped 6 bases from V and 6 bases from J, with 9 bases between. CDR3 length: 11 residues. CDR1 and CDR2 from the germline V gene are SGHTA and FQGNSA. The DNA for the CDR3 is TGTGCCAGCAGGTGGAGCGCCGAGCAGTACTTC. This sequence encodes CASRWSAEQYF.

The chain recombines TRBV7-8 with TRBJ2-5, with TRBD1 identical over 10 bases. Near its end, the DNA agrees better with TRBJ2-7, so the J call may be wrong. Germline CDR1 SGHVS, CDR2 FQNEAQ. The CDR3 consists of 14 residues. The CDR3 is CASSPGTGAYEQYF. In DNA, the CDR3 is TGTGCCAGCAGCCCCGGGACAGGGGCCTACGAGCAGTACTTC.

The V gene is TRBV6-6, the J gene TRBJ2-7; D not resolved. Germline V gives CDR1 MNHNY, CDR2 SVGAGI (reference sequence). CDR3 size: 10 residues. V lost 6 bases and J 2 bases, leaving 2 bases between the germline ends. The CDR3 loop reads CASSTYEQYF. The CDR3 bases are TGTGCCAGCAGCACCTACGAGCAGTACTTC.